The 6 T cell receptor beta chains given below trace back to one sample, sequenced in a study of chemoradiotherapy in HPV16-positive cancers (dated by TCRdb to between 2020 and 2023). Library preparation used the immunoSEQ multiplex PCR assay. Sourced from immuneACCESS, this table was stored by TCRdb with only in-frame sequences that have V and J called. A share of the clones is absent; for the studies checked, an unresolved V gene accounts for under half, and the remainder has no known explanation. In this sample the table shows 2,000 to 2,500 clones, about 89% of which occur a single time. 3% to 4% of the sample is in the top ten clones. The sequencing here drew on tumor tissue, taken from a patient who underwent chemoradiotherapy. These receptors all come from a human donor with HPV-associated anogenital cancer.

The CDR3 is CASLRGGTDQPQHF. The CDR3 DNA reads TGTGCCAGCTTGCGGGGGGGGACCGATCAGCCCCAGCATTTT. The chain uses TRBV5-8 and TRBJ1-5; tentatively, D is TRBD1 (5 bases). The CDR3 is 14 residues long. Per the germline V gene, CDR1 is SGHTS and CDR2 is YDEGEE. The V gene lost 7 bases and the J gene lost 5 bases, with 16 bases spanning the gap.

The gene calls are TRBV19 and TRBJ1-1; 7 bases agree with TRBD1. V trimming: 7 bases; J trimming: 0 bases; junction bases outside the gene matches: 8. The CDR3 covers 15 residues. Germline lookup yields CDR1 LNHDA and CDR2 SQIVND (reference sequence). CDR3 DNA sequence: TGTGCCAGTAAACCTCCGGGACAGCTGAACACTGAAGCTTTCTTT. This gives the protein CASKPPGQLNTEAFF. Full variable domain (remainder filled in from reference TRBV19 and TRBJ1-1): DGGITQSPKYLFRKEGQNVTLSCEQNLNHDAMYWYRQDPGQGLRLIYYSQIVNDFQKGDIAEGYSVSREKKESFPLTVTSAQKNPTAFYLCASKPPGQLNTEAFFGQGTRLTVV.

J is TRBJ1-2 and V is TRBV19; D unclear. V was trimmed by 0 bases and J by 2 bases, leaving 4 bases between them. In germline, CDR1 is LNHDA, CDR2 SQIVND (reference sequence). CDR3 length: 13 amino acids. Here the CDR3 DNA reads TGTGCCAGTAGTATAGAGGGGAACTATGGCTACACCTTC. Translating it yields CASSIEGNYGYTF.

V usage is TRBV25-1 and J usage is TRBJ2-1, with TRBD2 matching over 12 bases. This CDR3 is 14 amino acids long. CDR1 is MGHDK, CDR2 SYGVNS, per germline. The V gene end was trimmed by 6 bases and the J gene end by 4 bases; junction bases not matched to a gene: 1. The CDR3 DNA reads TGTGCCAGCAGAACTAGCGGGGGGTACAATGAGCAGTTCTTC. Protein sequence: CASRTSGGYNEQFF.

The V gene is TRBV27, the J gene TRBJ2-3, with 12 bases that match TRBD1. Germline V lookup: CDR1 MNHEY, CDR2 SMNVEV (reference sequence). The CDR3 consists of 14 residues. V was pared by 6 bases and J by 5 bases, with 3 bases of the junction left unmatched. DNA of the CDR3: TGTGCCAGCAGGGGACAGGGGGCGGAAGATACGCAGTATTTT. Translating gives CASRGQGAEDTQYF.

A single count supports this clone. The chain couples TRBV28 to TRBJ1-2; 7 nucleotides align to TRBD1. V shed 2 bases, J shed 4 bases, and the junction held 7 bases outside the gene matches. Per the germline V gene, CDR1 is MDHEN and CDR2 is SYDVKM. CDR3 size: 15 residues. CDR3 in amino acids: CASSLPQGVPYGYTF. DNA of the CDR3: TGTGCCAGCAGTTTACCGCAGGGGGTCCCCTATGGCTACACCTTC.